These 24 T cell receptor beta chains share one sample of origin, sequenced in a study of shared clonotypes between healthy human individuals. Clones were read by immunoSEQ multiplex PCR, and TCRdb kept only the in-frame ones, dropping some. Seen here are roughly 380,000 clones, just over 95% observed once, and the top ten hold 0.32%. The specimen sequenced was memory CD8+ T cells sorted from blood. Subset indicated: CD45RO+ cells pooled with CCR7-negative TemRA cells. Receptors originate from a man aged 25-45 years in good health.

This clone was counted between two and nine times. V is TRBV4-2 and J is TRBJ1-2; D might be TRBD1 (5 bases). Germline V gene sequence: CDR1 LGHNA, CDR2 YNFKEQ. The V end was cut by 0 bases, the J end by 4 bases, with 12 bases between. The length of the CDR3 is 15 residues. The DNA of the CDR3 is TGTGCCAGCAGCCAAGAAATGACAGCGAGCTATGGCTACACCTTC. Residues: CASSQEMTASYGYTF.

The chain carries TRBV5-4 and TRBJ2-3; TRBD1 is a possible D gene (7 bases). V was shortened by 2 bases and J by 5 bases, with 21 bases between the two germline ends. This CDR3 has 17 amino acids. In germline, CDR1 is SGHNT, CDR2 YYREEE (reference sequence). DNA for the CDR3: TGTGCCAGCAGCTTCGTTTTTGGAGGGGGCGCGGGAGATACGCAGTATTTT. Amino acid sequence: CASSFVFGGGAGDTQYF.

In this sample, this clone turned up once. The chain has TRBV5-1 and TRBJ1-1; no firm D call. The CDR3 has 16 residues. V was clipped by 0 bases and J by 0 bases, with 12 bases between them. The germline V gene has CDR1 SGHRS and CDR2 YFSETQ. In DNA, the CDR3 is TGCGCCAGCAGCTTGGAGACTATCCAGGTGAACACTGAAGCTTTCTTT. Residues: CASSLETIQVNTEAFF.

V usage is TRBV15 and J usage is TRBJ2-7; a possible D gene is TRBD2 (6 bases). CDR1 is LNHNV, CDR2 YYDKDF, per germline (reference sequence). CDR3 length equals 16 residues. The V gene lost 1 base and the J gene lost 0 bases, with 13 bases spanning the gap. CDR3 coding DNA: TGTGCCACCAGCAGAGCCATACGGAGGGGCTCCTACGAGCAGTACTTC. It codes for CATSRAIRRGSYEQYF.

The chain combines TRBV19 with TRBJ2-1; 8 nucleotides line up with TRBD2. The CDR3 is 16 residues long. Trimming cost V 7 bases and J 0 bases; bases outside gene matches: 8. In germline, CDR1 is LNHDA, CDR2 SQIVND (reference sequence). The chain's CDR3 is CASTPGLEYSYNEQFF. In nucleotides, the CDR3 is TGTGCCAGTACCCCGGGACTAGAGTACTCCTACAATGAGCAGTTCTTC.

The genes are TRBV15 and TRBJ2-6, with D possibly matching TRBD1 (5 bases). Germline V gene lookup returns CDR1 LNHNV and CDR2 YYDKDF (reference sequence). This CDR3 comprises 15 residues. The V and J ends lost 2 bases and 1 base respectively, with 6 bases between them. CDR3 DNA sequence: TGTGCCACCAGCAGAACAGGATCTGGGGCCAACGTCCTGACTTTC. Translation: CATSRTGSGANVLTF.

The chain employs TRBV2 and TRBJ1-2, with 9 positions matching TRBD1. V was pared by 7 bases and J by 4 bases, with 7 bases of the junction left unmatched. The germline CDR1 and CDR2 sequences are SNHLY and FYNNEI. The CDR3 loop spans 14 amino acids. The CDR3 reads CASKIDRGVYGYTF. DNA for the CDR3: TGTGCCAGCAAAATAGACAGGGGGGTCTATGGCTACACCTTC. Together with reference TRBV2 and TRBJ1-2, the CDR3 gives the full variable domain: EPEVTQTPSHQVTQMGQEVILRCVPISNHLYFYWYRQILGQKVEFLVSFYNNEISEKSEIFDDQFSVERPDGSNFTLKIRSTKLEDSAMYFCASKIDRGVYGYTFGSGTRLTVV.

The chain recombines TRBV19 with TRBJ1-1; D is possibly TRBD1 (6 bases). The CDR3 spans 15 residues. Between the trimmed V and J ends, which lost 1 base and 0 bases, there was a span of 9 bases. Germline V gene sequence: CDR1 LNHDA, CDR2 SQIVND (reference sequence). In DNA, the CDR3 is TGTGCCAGTAGTATAGGCCAGGGGATGAACACTGAAGCTTTCTTT. Translation: CASSIGQGMNTEAFF.

About this clone itself: This specimen includes other DNA sequences encoding the same CDR3. J is TRBJ2-1 and V is TRBV5-1; either TRBD1 or TRBD2 may supply D (5 bases each). Germline CDR1 reads SGHRS; CDR2 reads YFSETQ. The CDR3 contains 16 residues. The V end was cut by 0 bases, the J end by 0 bases, with 10 bases between. CDR3 nucleotide sequence: TGCGCCAGCAGCTTGGGGGACCGCAGCTCCTACAATGAGCAGTTCTTC. As protein: CASSLGDRSSYNEQFF.

CDR3: CAMGTSGTYNEQFF. In DNA, the CDR3 is TGTGCCATGGGGACTAGCGGGACCTACAATGAGCAGTTCTTC. The rearrangement uses TRBV28 and TRBJ2-1; 13 bases line up with TRBD2. In germline, CDR1 is MDHEN, CDR2 SYDVKM. The J segment lost 2 bases and the V segment lost 10 bases, leaving 2 bases of the junction unmatched. The CDR3 is made up of 14 amino acids.

The chain uses TRBV18 and TRBJ2-7, with TRBD1 matching 7 bases. The CDR3 sequence is 15 residues long. V lost 4 bases, J lost 3 bases, and 9 bases stayed unmatched. Germline-derived CDR1 and CDR2 are KGHSH and LQKENI. The CDR3: CASSRRGPFLYEQYF. In DNA, the CDR3 is TGTGCCAGCTCACGAAGGGGGCCGTTCCTCTACGAGCAGTACTTC.

A note on this clone: At one boundary the junction diverges from the germline segment, which might be a read error. The V gene is TRBV7-9, the J gene TRBJ1-2; D is undetermined. The CDR3 sequence is 12 residues long. Germline V gene lookup returns CDR1 SEHNR and CDR2 FQNEAQ (reference sequence). The CDR3 is CASSLARGSSDF. CDR3 sequence (DNA): TGTGCCAGCAGCTTAGCCCGCGGCAGCTCGGACTTC.

The chain links TRBV6-1 to TRBJ1-3; no reliable D call. With 5 bases removed from V and 4 bases from J, the gap between germline ends came to 12 bases. The CDR3 is 14 residues long. The germline CDR1 and CDR2 sequences are MNHNS and SASEGT. The CDR3 here is CASSNKGGGNTIYF. CDR3 DNA sequence: TGTGCCAGCAGTAACAAGGGAGGCGGAAACACCATATATTTT.

The rearrangement uses TRBV6-6 and TRBJ1-2, with TRBD1 matching 8 bases. The V and J ends lost 5 bases and 0 bases, in that order; junction bases with no gene match: 5. The CDR3 is made up of 15 amino acids. CDR1 and CDR2 from the germline V gene are MNHNY and SVGAGI (reference sequence). The CDR3: CASSPTGGTNYGYTF. The DNA for the CDR3 is TGTGCCAGCAGTCCTACAGGGGGGACTAACTATGGCTACACCTTC.

With respect to this clone: This sample also contains other DNA sequences that code for the same CDR3. The CDR3 DNA reads as TGTGCCAGCAGCTTAGCGGGGGCTTACGGCTACACCTTC. Protein product: CASSLAGAYGYTF. The V and J genes are TRBV7-9 and TRBJ1-2, with D possibly matching TRBD1 (6 bases). V was trimmed by 0 bases and J by 8 bases, leaving 10 bases between them. Germline CDR1 SEHNR, CDR2 FQNEAQ (reference sequence). The CDR3 has 13 amino acids.

This clone appeared a single time. The sample holds other DNA sequences that translate to the same CDR3. The chain carries TRBV18 and TRBJ2-2, with D unclear. The germline gives CDR1 KGHSH, CDR2 LQKENI. This CDR3 comprises 13 residues. Trimming stripped 4 bases from V and 1 base from J, with 4 bases between. Written as DNA, the CDR3 is TGTGCCAGCTCACTGGGGAACACCGGGGAGCTGTTTTTT. Translation gives CASSLGNTGELFF.

This clone was detected only a few times. This rearrangement joins TRBV27 to TRBJ2-2; no reliable D call. Trimming removed 6 bases from V and 4 bases from J, with 6 bases in between. Germline assignment: CDR1 MNHEY and CDR2 SMNVEV (reference sequence). CDR3 length: 12 amino acids. The CDR3 DNA is TGTGCCAGCAGATATGGCACCGGGGAGCTGTTTTTT. It codes for CASRYGTGELFF.

For the CDR3, the DNA is TGTGCCAGCAGCCAGATAGCGGGAGGAGGCACAGATACGCAGTATTTT. This gives the protein CASSQIAGGGTDTQYF. This chain links TRBV7-6 with TRBJ2-3, with TRBD2 identical over 10 bases. The J segment lost 1 base and the V segment lost 5 bases, leaving 6 bases of the junction unmatched. Germline lookup yields CDR1 SGHVS and CDR2 FNYEAQ. The CDR3 is 16 amino acids.

As to this clone: The same CDR3 arises from other DNA sequences in this sample as well. J is TRBJ2-2 and V is TRBV6-5; no clear D gene. V lost 0 bases to trimming and J lost 4 bases, with 3 bases between them. Per the germline V gene, CDR1 is MNHEY and CDR2 is SVGAGI. This CDR3 contains 13 residues. The CDR3 sequence: CASSYSGTGELFF. The CDR3 DNA reads TGTGCCAGCAGTTACTCAGGCACCGGGGAGCTGTTTTTT.

The V call is TRBV4-2, the J call TRBJ1-2; 8 bases match TRBD1. CDR3 length: 16 amino acids. CDR1 LGHNA and CDR2 YNFKEQ come from the germline V gene. After removal of 4 bases from V and 4 bases from J, the junction contained 11 bases not matched to a gene. CDR3 sequence: CASSLTRTGRSYGYTF. In nucleotides, the CDR3 is TGTGCCAGCAGCCTTACCCGGACAGGGCGTTCCTATGGCTACACCTTC.

This chain connects TRBV13 to TRBJ1-2, with 10 positions matching TRBD1. Losses at the gene ends were 2 bases for V and 6 bases for J; bases not matched to a gene: 9. Germline CDR1 PRHDT, CDR2 FYEKMQ (reference sequence). The CDR3 runs 16 residues. The DNA for the CDR3 is TGTGCCAGCAGCTTACTAGGACAGGGGGTCGCAAATGGCTACACCTTC. Translation: CASSLLGQGVANGYTF.

V and J are TRBV2 and TRBJ2-7, with TRBD2 as a possible D gene (6 bases). The V gene lost 2 bases and the J gene lost 0 bases, with 20 bases spanning the gap. Per the germline V gene, CDR1 is SNHLY and CDR2 is FYNNEI. The CDR3 has 18 amino acids. The DNA of the CDR3 is TGTGCCAGCAGTGAATGGCTAGCGCCCCGGGACCGCTCCTACGAGCAGTACTTC. This sequence encodes CASSEWLAPRDRSYEQYF.

This chain joins TRBV5-1 and TRBJ2-7; possibly TRBD1 or TRBD2 for D (6 bases each). The CDR3 length is 15 residues. Germline assignment: CDR1 SGHRS and CDR2 YFSETQ. Deletions cut 0 bases from V and 0 bases from J, with 10 bases between. The CDR3 reads CASSLATGASYEQYF. The CDR3 coding sequence is TGCGCCAGCAGCTTGGCCACGGGGGCCTCCTACGAGCAGTACTTC.

This clone came up once. The rearrangement joins TRBV19 to TRBJ2-7, with D perhaps matching TRBD2 (5 bases). Trimming removed 7 bases at V and 6 bases at J, with 10 bases between. The CDR3 covers 11 residues. Germline CDR1 LNHDA, CDR2 SQIVND (reference sequence). This chain's CDR3 is CASTWESEQYF. The CDR3 coding sequence is TGTGCCAGTACCTGGGAGTCCGAGCAGTACTTC.